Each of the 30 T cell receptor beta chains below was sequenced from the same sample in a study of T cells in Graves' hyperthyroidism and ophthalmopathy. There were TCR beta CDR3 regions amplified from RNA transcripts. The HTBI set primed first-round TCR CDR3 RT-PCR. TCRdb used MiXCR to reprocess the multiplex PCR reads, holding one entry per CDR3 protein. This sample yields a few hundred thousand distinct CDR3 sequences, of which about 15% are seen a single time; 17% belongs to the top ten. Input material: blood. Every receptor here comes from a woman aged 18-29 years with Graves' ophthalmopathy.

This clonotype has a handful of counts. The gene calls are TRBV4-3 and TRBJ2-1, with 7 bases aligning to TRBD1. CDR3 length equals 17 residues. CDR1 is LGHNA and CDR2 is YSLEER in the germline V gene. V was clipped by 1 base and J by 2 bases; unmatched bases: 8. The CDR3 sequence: CASSQGIRDSAYNEQFF. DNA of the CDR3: TGCGCCAGCAGCCAAGGGATCCGGGACAGTGCCTACAATGAGCAGTTCTTC.

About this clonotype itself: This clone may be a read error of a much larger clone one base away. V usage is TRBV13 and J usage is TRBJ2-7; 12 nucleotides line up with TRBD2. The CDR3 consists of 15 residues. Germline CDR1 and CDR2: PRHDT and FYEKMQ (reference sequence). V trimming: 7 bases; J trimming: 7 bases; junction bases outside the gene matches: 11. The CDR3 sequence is CASTLGLAGNGEQYF. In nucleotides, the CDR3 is TGTGCCAGCACCCTAGGACTAGCGGGAAATGGTGAGCAGTACTTC.

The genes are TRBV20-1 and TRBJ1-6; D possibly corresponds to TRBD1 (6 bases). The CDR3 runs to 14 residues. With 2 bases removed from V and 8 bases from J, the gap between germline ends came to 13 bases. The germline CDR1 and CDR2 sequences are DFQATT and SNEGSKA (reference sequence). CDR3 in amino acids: CSARSGGRDSPLHF. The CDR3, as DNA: TGCAGTGCTAGATCCGGGGGGCGGGATTCACCCCTCCACTTT.

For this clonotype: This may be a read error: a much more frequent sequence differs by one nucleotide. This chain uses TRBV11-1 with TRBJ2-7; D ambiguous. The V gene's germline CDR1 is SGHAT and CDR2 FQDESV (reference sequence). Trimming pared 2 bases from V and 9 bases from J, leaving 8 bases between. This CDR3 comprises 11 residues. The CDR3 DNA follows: TGTGCCAGCAGCTTAAGTGTCGGGCAGTACTTC. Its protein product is CASSLSVGQYF. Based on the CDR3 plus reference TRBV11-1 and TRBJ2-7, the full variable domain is EAEVAQSPRYKITEKSQAVAFWCDPISGHATLYWYRQILGQGPELLVQFQDESVVDDSQLPKDRFSAERLKGVDSTLKIQPAELGDSAMYLCASSLSVGQYFGPGTRLTVT.

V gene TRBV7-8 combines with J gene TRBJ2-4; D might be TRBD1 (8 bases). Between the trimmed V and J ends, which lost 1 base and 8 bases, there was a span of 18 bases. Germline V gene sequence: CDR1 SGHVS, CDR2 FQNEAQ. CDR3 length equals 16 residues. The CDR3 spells CASSLVAWTGRDIQYF. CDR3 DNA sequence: TGTGCCAGCAGCTTAGTAGCGTGGACAGGGAGGGACATTCAGTACTTC.

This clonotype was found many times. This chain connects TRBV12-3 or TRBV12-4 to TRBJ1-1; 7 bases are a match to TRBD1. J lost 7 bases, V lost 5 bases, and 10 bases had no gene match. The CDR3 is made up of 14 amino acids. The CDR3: CASSLSSQGFEAFF. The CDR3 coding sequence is TGTGCCAGCAGTCTATCCTCACAGGGGTTTGAAGCTTTCTTT.

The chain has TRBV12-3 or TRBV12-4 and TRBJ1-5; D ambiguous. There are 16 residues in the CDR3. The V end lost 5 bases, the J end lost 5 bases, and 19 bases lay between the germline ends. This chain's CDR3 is CASSLQVARQHQPQHF. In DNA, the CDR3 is TGTGCCAGCAGTCTGCAGGTGGCTCGGCAACATCAGCCCCAGCATTTT.

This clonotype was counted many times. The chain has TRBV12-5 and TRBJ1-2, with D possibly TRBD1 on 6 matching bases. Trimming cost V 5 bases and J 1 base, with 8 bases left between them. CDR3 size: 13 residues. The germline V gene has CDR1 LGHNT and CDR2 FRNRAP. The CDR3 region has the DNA TGTGCTAGTGGTACGGACAGTAACTATGGCTACACCTTC. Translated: CASGTDSNYGYTF.

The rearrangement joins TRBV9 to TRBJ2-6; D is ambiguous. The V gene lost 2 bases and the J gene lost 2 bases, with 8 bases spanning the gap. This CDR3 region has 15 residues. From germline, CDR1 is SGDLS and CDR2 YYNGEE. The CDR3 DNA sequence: TGTGCCAGCAGCGTTGAGGTTACTGGGGCCAACGTCCTGACTTTC. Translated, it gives CASSVEVTGANVLTF.

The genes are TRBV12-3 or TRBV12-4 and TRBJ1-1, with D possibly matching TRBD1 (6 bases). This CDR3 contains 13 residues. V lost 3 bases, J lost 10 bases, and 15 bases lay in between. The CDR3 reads CASSFGGAKGAFF. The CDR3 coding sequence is TGTGCCAGCAGTTTCGGGGGGGCTAAGGGAGCTTTCTTT.

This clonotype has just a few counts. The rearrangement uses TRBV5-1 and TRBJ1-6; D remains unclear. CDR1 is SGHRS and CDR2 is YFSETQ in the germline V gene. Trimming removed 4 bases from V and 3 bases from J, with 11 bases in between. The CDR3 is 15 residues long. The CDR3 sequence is CASSRLYLYNSPLHF. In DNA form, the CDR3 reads TGCGCCAGCAGCCGTCTATATCTCTATAATTCACCCCTCCACTTT.

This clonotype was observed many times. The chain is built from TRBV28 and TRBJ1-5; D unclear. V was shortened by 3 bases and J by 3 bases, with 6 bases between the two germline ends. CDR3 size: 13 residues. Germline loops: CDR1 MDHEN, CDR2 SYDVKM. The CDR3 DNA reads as TGTGCCAGCAGTTTCCGTCTCAATCAGCCCCAGCATTTT. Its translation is CASSFRLNQPQHF.

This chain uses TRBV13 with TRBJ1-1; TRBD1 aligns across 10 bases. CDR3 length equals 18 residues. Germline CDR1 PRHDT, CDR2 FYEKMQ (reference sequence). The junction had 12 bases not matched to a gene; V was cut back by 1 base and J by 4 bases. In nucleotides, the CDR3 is TGTGCCAGCAGCTTAGAGGTCGGACAGGGGGTATTGGGCACTGAAGCTTTCTTT. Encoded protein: CASSLEVGQGVLGTEAFF.

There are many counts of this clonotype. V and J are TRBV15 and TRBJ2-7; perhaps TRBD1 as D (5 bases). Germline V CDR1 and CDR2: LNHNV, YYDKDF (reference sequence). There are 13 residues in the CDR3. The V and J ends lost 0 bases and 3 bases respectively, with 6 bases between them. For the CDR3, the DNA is TGTGCCACCAGCAGAGAAGGGGTCTACGAGCAGTACTTC. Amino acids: CATSREGVYEQYF.

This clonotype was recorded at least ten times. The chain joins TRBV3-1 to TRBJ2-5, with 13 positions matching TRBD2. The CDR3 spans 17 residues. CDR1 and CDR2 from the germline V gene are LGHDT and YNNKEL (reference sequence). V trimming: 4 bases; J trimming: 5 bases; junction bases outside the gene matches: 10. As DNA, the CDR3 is TGTGCCAGCAGCCTTGCCGGGACTAGCGGGATAGGGGAGACCCAGTACTTC. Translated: CASSLAGTSGIGETQYF.

The CDR3 DNA sequence: TGTGCCTGGAGTGTAAACGGGGGGACAGATACGCAGTATTTT. Residues: CAWSVNGGTDTQYF. The V and J genes are TRBV30 and TRBJ2-3; 7 bases agree with TRBD2. From germline, CDR1 is GTSNPN and CDR2 SVGIG (reference sequence). V dropped 0 bases and J dropped 3; count of bases not matched to a gene: 3. The CDR3 is 14 amino acids.

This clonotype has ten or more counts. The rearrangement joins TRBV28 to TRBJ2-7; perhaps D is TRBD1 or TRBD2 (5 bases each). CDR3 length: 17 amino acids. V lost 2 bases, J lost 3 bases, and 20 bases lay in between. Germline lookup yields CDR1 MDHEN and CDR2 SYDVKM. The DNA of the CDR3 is TGTGCCAGCAGTTTACCTGAGCAGAGGGGCGATGACTACGAGCAGTACTTC. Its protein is CASSLPEQRGDDYEQYF.

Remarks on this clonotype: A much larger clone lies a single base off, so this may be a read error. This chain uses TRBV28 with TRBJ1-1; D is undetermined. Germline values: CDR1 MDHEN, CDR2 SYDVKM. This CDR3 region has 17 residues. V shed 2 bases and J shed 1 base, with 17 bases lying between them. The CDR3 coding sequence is TGTGCCAGCAGTTTAACTTCGCGGCCCATTACGAACACTGAAGCTTTCTTT. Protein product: CASSLTSRPITNTEAFF.

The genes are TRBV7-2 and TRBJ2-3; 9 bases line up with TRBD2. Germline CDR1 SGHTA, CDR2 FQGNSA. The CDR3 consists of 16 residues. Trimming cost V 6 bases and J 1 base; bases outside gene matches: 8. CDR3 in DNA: TGTGCCAGCAGTTGGGGACTAGCAGGACGCACAGATACGCAGTATTTT. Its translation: CASSWGLAGRTDTQYF.

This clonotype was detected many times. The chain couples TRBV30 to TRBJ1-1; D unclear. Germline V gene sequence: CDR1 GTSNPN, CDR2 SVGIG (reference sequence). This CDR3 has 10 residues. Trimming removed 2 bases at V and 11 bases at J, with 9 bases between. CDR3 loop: CAWSTTSAFF. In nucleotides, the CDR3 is TGTGCCTGGAGTACAACGTCCGCTTTCTTT.

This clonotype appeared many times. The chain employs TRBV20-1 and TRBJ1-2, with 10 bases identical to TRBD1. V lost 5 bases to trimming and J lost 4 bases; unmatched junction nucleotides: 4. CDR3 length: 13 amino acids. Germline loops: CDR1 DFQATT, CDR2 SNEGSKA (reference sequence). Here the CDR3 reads CSAPGTGAYGYTF. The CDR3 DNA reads TGCAGTGCTCCCGGGACAGGGGCCTATGGCTACACCTTC.

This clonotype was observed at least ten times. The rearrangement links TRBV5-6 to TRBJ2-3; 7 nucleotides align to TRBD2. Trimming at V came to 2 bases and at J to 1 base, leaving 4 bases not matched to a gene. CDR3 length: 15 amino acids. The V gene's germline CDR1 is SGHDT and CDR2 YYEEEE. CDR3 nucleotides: TGTGCCAGCAGCTTAGGCGGGAGCGGCACAGATACGCAGTATTTT. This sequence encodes CASSLGGSGTDTQYF.

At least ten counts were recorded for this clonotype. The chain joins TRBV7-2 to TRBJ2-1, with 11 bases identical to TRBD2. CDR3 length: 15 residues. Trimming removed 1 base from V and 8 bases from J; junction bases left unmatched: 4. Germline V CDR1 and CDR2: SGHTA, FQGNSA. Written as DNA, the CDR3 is TGTGCCAGCAGCTTAGAGGGACTAGCGGAATATGAGCAGTTCTTC. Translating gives CASSLEGLAEYEQFF.

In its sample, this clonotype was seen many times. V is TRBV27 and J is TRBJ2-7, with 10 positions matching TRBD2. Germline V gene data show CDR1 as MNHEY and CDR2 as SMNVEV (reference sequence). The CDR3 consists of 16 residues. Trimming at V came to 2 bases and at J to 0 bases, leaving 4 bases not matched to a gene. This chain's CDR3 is CASSLPLAGGSYEQYF. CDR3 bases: TGTGCCAGCAGTTTACCATTAGCGGGAGGCTCCTACGAGCAGTACTTC.

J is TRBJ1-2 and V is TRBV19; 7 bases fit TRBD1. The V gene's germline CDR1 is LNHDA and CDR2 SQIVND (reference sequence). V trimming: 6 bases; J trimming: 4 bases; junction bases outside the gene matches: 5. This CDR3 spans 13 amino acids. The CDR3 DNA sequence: TGTGCCAGTAGGACCTCAGGGGGCTATGGCTACACCTTC. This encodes CASRTSGGYGYTF.

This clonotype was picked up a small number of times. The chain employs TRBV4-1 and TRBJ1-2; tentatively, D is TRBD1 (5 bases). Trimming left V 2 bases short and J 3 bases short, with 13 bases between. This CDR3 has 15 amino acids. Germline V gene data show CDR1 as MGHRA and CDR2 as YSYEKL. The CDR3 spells CASSQLRDGDYGYTF. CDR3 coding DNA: TGCGCCAGCAGCCAACTTAGGGACGGGGACTATGGCTACACCTTC.

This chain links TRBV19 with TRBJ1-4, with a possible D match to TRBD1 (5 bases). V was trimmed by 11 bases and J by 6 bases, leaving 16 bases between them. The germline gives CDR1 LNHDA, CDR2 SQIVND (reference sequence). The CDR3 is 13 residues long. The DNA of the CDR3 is TGTGCCGGACACGGGATAGACGATGAAAAACTGTTTTTT. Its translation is CAGHGIDDEKLFF.

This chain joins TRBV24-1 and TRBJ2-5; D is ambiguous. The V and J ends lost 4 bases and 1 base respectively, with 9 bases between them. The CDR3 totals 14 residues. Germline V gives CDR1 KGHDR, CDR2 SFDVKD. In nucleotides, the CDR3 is TGTGCCACCAGTGACCGGACGGTCCAAGAGACCCAGTACTTC. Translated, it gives CATSDRTVQETQYF.

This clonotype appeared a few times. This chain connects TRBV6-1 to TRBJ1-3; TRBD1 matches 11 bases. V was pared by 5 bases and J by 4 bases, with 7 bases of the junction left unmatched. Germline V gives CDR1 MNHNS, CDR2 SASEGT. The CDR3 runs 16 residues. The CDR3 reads CASSRGQGVSGNTIYF. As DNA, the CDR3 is TGTGCCAGCAGTCGGGGACAGGGGGTGTCCGGAAACACCATATATTTT.

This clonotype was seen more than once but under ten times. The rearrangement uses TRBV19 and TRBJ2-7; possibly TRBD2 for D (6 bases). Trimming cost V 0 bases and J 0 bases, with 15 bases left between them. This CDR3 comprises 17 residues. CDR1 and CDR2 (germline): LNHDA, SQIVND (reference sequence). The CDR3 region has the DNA TGTGCCAGTAGTATAGAGTGGGAGGAACGGAACTCCTACGAGCAGTACTTC. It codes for CASSIEWEERNSYEQYF.